A selection of T cell receptor beta chains follows, all from one sample in a study of OX40 agonist ivuxolimab in advanced cancers. Some clones are missing from TCRdb's copy, which holds only in-frame ones; the method was immunoSEQ multiplex PCR. The sample lists 70,000 to 95,000 clones, 90% to 95% occurring once. The sequenced sample was CD4+ or CD8+ T cells sorted from blood, obtained in a trial of the OX40 agonist ivuxolimab. The receptors shown here come from an adult with an advanced solid tumor such as melanoma, head and neck, liver or kidney cancer. The conserved cysteine and the conserved F or W are not part of the CDR3 here. The order of the fields is V gene, J gene, CDR3 length, clone size, CDR3 protein. Expanded clones are given a class, and other clones once, few, many or no size at all.

TRBV7-7	TRBJ2-3	13	-	ASSVSGGALNTQY
TRBV15	TRBJ2-3	13	-	ATSREGGNVDTQY
TRBV5-4	TRBJ1-1	10	-	ASSNPNTEAF
TRBV2	TRBJ1-5	13	-	ASSDRSNSNQPQH
TRBV23-1	TRBJ2-7	15	few	ASSQTPFRTGGYEQY
TRBV6-5	TRBJ2-2	12	-	ATTQGWNTGELF
TRBV19	TRBJ2-3	11	-	ASSTPLRDTQY
TRBV7-3	TRBJ2-5	14	-	ASSLSIAGAQETQY
TRBV19	TRBJ2-4	16	-	ASSTGTSGNIAKNIQY
TRBV29-1	TRBJ1-1	11	-	SVGNGGDTEAF
TRBV6-6	TRBJ2-7	11	-	ASSYDRDFSEN
TRBV30	TRBJ1-2	12	-	AWSASTGNYGYT
TRBV4-1	TRBJ2-5	15	-	ASSQIRGAGGQETQY
TRBV6-1	TRBJ2-1	12	-	ASSEAWGGNEQF
TRBV5-1	TRBJ2-1	9	-	ASSQNNEQF
TRBV7-9	TRBJ2-5	16	once	ASSLGGPGTEYQETQY
TRBV18	TRBJ2-7	14	-	ASSPSLAGGGYEQY
TRBV14	TRBJ2-3	13	-	ASSQEGLSTDTQY